Presented here are 23 T cell receptor beta chains from one specimen sequenced in a study of glioma-infiltrating T cells. TCR alpha and beta CDR3 regions were amplified from RNA using iRepertoire nested multiplex PCR. TCRdb re-derived calls from the multiplex PCR reads in MiXCR, one entry per CDR3 protein. Of 150,000 or so distinct CDR3 sequences in the sample, about 39% were seen once. What was sequenced was glioma tissue, nonneoplastic brain tissue, or PBMCs (not recorded which). Receptor source: a human donor with low-grade glioma or glioblastoma, undergoing nonglioma brain surgery, or in good health (not recorded which).

The chain combines TRBV7-2 with TRBJ1-1; 9 bases match TRBD1. The V and J ends lost 2 bases and 1 base, in that order; junction bases with no gene match: 5. Germline loops: CDR1 SGHTA, CDR2 FQGNSA. The CDR3 is made up of 16 amino acids. This chain's CDR3 is CASSLRGQGGNTEAFF. In DNA, the CDR3 is TGTGCCAGCAGCTTACGGGGACAGGGCGGGAACACTGAAGCTTTCTTT.

Only a few counts were recorded for this clonotype. The chain combines TRBV24-1 with TRBJ2-2; D uncertain. Deletions cut 10 bases from V and 3 bases from J, with 8 bases between. Germline CDR1 is KGHDR and CDR2 is SFDVKD. CDR3 length: 12 amino acids. The CDR3 DNA sequence: TGTGCCACTAGAGACCACACCGGGGAGCTGTTTTTT. The encoded protein is CATRDHTGELFF.

This clonotype appeared many times. This CDR3 reads CASRETGLTEAFF. The CDR3 coding sequence is TGTGCCAGCAGGGAAACAGGGTTGACTGAAGCTTTCTTT. The rearrangement uses TRBV28 and TRBJ1-1, with D possibly matching TRBD1 (6 bases). The CDR3 runs to 13 residues. Germline CDR1 MDHEN, CDR2 SYDVKM. V was trimmed by 6 bases and J by 5 bases, leaving 13 bases between them.

The V call is TRBV7-2, the J call TRBJ2-7; no clear D. The CDR3 extends over 15 amino acids. CDR1 and CDR2 from the germline V gene are SGHTA and FQGNSA. V shed 5 bases and J shed 6 bases, with 20 bases lying between them. CDR3: CASSPPGHILAEQYF. The CDR3 region has the DNA TGTGCCAGCAGCCCCCCCGGGCACATCTTGGCCGAGCAGTACTTC.

The chain links TRBV7-2 to TRBJ1-1; tentative D call: TRBD1 (5 bases). There are 15 residues in the CDR3. The germline gives CDR1 SGHTA, CDR2 FQGNSA. V shed 0 bases and J shed 1 base, with 9 bases lying between them. The CDR3 is CASSLALTGNTEAFF. CDR3 in DNA: TGTGCCAGCAGCTTAGCCCTTACAGGGAACACTGAAGCTTTCTTT.

The rearrangement uses TRBV12-3 or TRBV12-4 and TRBJ2-3; D possibly corresponds to TRBD1 (6 bases). The CDR3 runs 15 residues. With 6 bases removed from V and 3 bases from J, the gap between germline ends came to 16 bases. This CDR3 reads CASRLEGDGTDTQYF. CDR3 bases: TGTGCCAGCAGACTCGAGGGGGACGGTACAGATACGCAGTATTTT.

A few counts support this clonotype. The genes are TRBV12-3 or TRBV12-4 and TRBJ2-3, with D hard to call. The CDR3 consists of 12 residues. V was cut by 5 bases and J by 4 bases, with 7 bases left in between. DNA of the CDR3: TGTGCCAGCAGTCAACCCCCAGATACGCAGTATTTT. As protein: CASSQPPDTQYF.

This clonotype has only a few counts. The V and J genes are TRBV11-2 and TRBJ1-2; 8 positions agree with TRBD1. The CDR3 covers 13 residues. V was pared by 4 bases and J by 8 bases, with 6 bases of the junction left unmatched. Germline CDR1 is SGHAT and CDR2 is FQNNGV. The CDR3 sequence is CASSSTGEGGYTF. CDR3 bases: TGTGCCAGCAGCTCGACAGGGGAGGGGGGCTACACCTTC. The full variable domain, its missing parts supplied by reference TRBV11-2 and TRBJ1-2, is EAGVAQSPRYKIIEKRQSVAFWCNPISGHATLYWYQQILGQGPKLLIQFQNNGVVDDSQLPKDRFSAERLKGVDSTLKIQPAKLEDSAVYLCASSSTGEGGYTFGSGTRLTVV.

This clonotype was counted only a few times. CDR3 nucleotides: TGTGCCAGCAGTTACTCTTACGGGGATGAGCAGTTCTTC. Protein: CASSYSYGDEQFF. V and J are TRBV6-6 and TRBJ2-1, with D possibly TRBD2 on 5 matching bases. The CDR3 consists of 13 residues. With 0 bases removed from V and 8 bases from J, the gap between germline ends came to 8 bases. Germline V gives CDR1 MNHNY, CDR2 SVGAGI (reference sequence).

This chain uses TRBV12-3 or TRBV12-4 with TRBJ2-1; D is unclear. This CDR3 is built from 15 residues. The V end was cut by 3 bases, the J end by 3 bases, with 12 bases between. The CDR3 region has the DNA TGTGCCAGCAGTTTCGCCCCGAAGGACTACAATGAGCAGTTCTTC. This encodes CASSFAPKDYNEQFF.

This clonotype was observed a few times. This chain uses TRBV6-1 with TRBJ1-1; the D gene is possibly TRBD1 (6 bases). V was clipped by 5 bases and J by 2 bases, with 12 bases between them. The CDR3 consists of 14 residues. Germline V gene data show CDR1 as MNHNS and CDR2 as SASEGT. The CDR3 bases are TGTGCCAGCAGTTGGGGACAAACTAACACTGAAGCTTTCTTT. Amino acid sequence: CASSWGQTNTEAFF.

This chain connects TRBV7-9 to TRBJ2-7, with 7 nucleotides matching TRBD1. Losses at the gene ends were 1 base for V and 1 base for J; bases not matched to a gene: 4. The CDR3 has 15 amino acids. The germline V gene has CDR1 SEHNR and CDR2 FQNEAQ (reference sequence). Here the CDR3 reads CASSLVGQRSYEQYF. The CDR3 coding sequence is TGTGCCAGCAGCTTAGTGGGACAGAGGTCCTACGAGCAGTACTTC. The full variable domain, rest sourced from reference TRBV7-9 and TRBJ2-7, is DTGVSQNPRHKITKRGQNVTFRCDPISEHNRLYWYRQTLGQGPEFLTYFQNEAQLEKSRLLSDRFSAERPKGSFSTLEIQRTEQGDSAMYLCASSLVGQRSYEQYFGPGTRLTVT.

CDR3 in DNA: TGCAGTGCCCCCGGATCGCCTAGGCAAGAGACCCAGTACTTC. It encodes CSAPGSPRQETQYF. This chain uses TRBV20-1 with TRBJ2-5, with D unclear. Trimming shortened V by 6 bases and J by 2 bases, and 16 bases separated the two germline ends. Germline V gives CDR1 DFQATT, CDR2 SNEGSKA (reference sequence). There are 14 residues in the CDR3.

This clonotype was observed a handful of times. This chain uses TRBV20-1 with TRBJ2-3; D is undetermined. The CDR3 is 12 residues long. V shed 6 bases and J shed 2 bases, with 9 bases lying between them. CDR1 is DFQATT, CDR2 SNEGSKA, per germline (reference sequence). The CDR3 nucleotides read TGCAGTGCAGAGGCCCACACAGATACGCAGTATTTT. This codes for CSAEAHTDTQYF.

This clonotype appeared a single time. This chain uses TRBV18 with TRBJ1-1, with 8 nucleotides matching TRBD1. The CDR3 sequence is 15 residues long. The V segment lost 6 bases and the J segment 5 bases; nucleotides outside the gene matches: 11. CDR1 is KGHSH and CDR2 is LQKENI in the germline V gene. The CDR3 protein is CASSPTRTGRTEAFF. CDR3 DNA: TGTGCCAGCTCCCCCACTCGGACAGGGAGGACTGAAGCTTTCTTT.

This clonotype has only a few counts. The V gene is TRBV14, the J gene TRBJ1-1; D remains ambiguous. Trimming removed 4 bases from V and 3 bases from J, with 9 bases in between. The CDR3 is 13 amino acids. Germline loops: CDR1 SGHDN, CDR2 FVKESK. CDR3 amino acids: CASSRLLDTEAFF. The CDR3 bases are TGTGCCAGCAGCCGATTACTAGACACTGAAGCTTTCTTT.

This clonotype was found a few times. The gene calls are TRBV20-1 and TRBJ2-5; 8 nucleotides match TRBD1. There are 14 residues in the CDR3. Germline CDR1 and CDR2: DFQATT and SNEGSKA (reference sequence). V trimming: 6 bases; J trimming: 5 bases; junction bases outside the gene matches: 11. The chain's CDR3 is CSASGQGGSETQYF. The CDR3 DNA sequence: TGCAGTGCAAGTGGACAGGGTGGGAGCGAGACCCAGTACTTC.

This rearrangement joins TRBV10-3 to TRBJ1-1, with a possible D match to TRBD1 (5 bases). The V end lost 9 bases, the J end lost 4 bases, and 12 bases lay between the germline ends. This CDR3 spans 12 amino acids. Germline CDR1 ENHRY, CDR2 SYGVKD. The CDR3 region is CAMSSGGTEAFF. The DNA of the CDR3 is TGTGCCATGAGTTCTGGGGGCACTGAAGCTTTCTTT.

Of note for this clonotype: One end of the junction varies from germline; a read error may be responsible. The chain couples TRBV6-2 or TRBV6-3 to TRBJ1-6, with 8 bases lining up with TRBD1. Germline-derived CDR1 and CDR2 are MNHEY and SVGEGT. CDR3 length equals 13 residues. Here the CDR3 reads CASTRQGQSPLHF. The CDR3, as DNA: TGCGCCAGCACCCGACAGGGGCAATCACCCCTCCACTTT.

The V gene is TRBV6-2 or TRBV6-3, the J gene TRBJ2-1; D may be TRBD2 (6 bases). CDR1 and CDR2 (germline): MNHEY, SVGEGT. The V gene lost 6 bases and the J gene lost 6 bases, with 15 bases spanning the gap. The CDR3 length is 14 residues. This CDR3 is CASRGTGTSNEQFF. The DNA for the CDR3 is TGTGCCAGCAGAGGTACCGGGACTTCCAATGAGCAGTTCTTC.

This sequence joins TRBV6-2 or TRBV6-3 and TRBJ2-1; possible D gene TRBD1, 5 bases. Looked up from germline, CDR1 is MNHEY and CDR2 is SVGEGT. With 7 bases removed from V and 4 bases from J, the gap between germline ends came to 11 bases. This CDR3 region has 13 residues. The CDR3 DNA is TGTGCCAGCAAATGGACACCGTACAATGAGCAGTTCTTC. It specifies CASKWTPYNEQFF.

The chain uses TRBV25-1 and TRBJ1-2; no firm D call. The CDR3 sequence is 14 residues long. V lost 0 bases and J lost 4, with 9 bases in between. Germline values: CDR1 MGHDK, CDR2 SYGVNS. The DNA for the CDR3 is TGTGCCAGCAGTGAATACCCACACCGCTATGGCTACACCTTC. Translated, it gives CASSEYPHRYGYTF.

This chain uses TRBV28 with TRBJ1-6; the D gene is possibly TRBD1 (6 bases). Trimming took 5 bases from V and 5 from J, leaving 13 bases between them. Germline V gene sequence: CDR1 MDHEN, CDR2 SYDVKM. This CDR3 contains 15 residues. The CDR3 protein is CASSQQQGNNSPLHF. The CDR3 region has the DNA TGTGCCAGCAGTCAACAACAGGGTAATAATTCACCCCTCCACTTT. Filled out from reference TRBV28 and TRBJ1-6, the complete variable domain reads DVKVTQSSRYLVKRTGEKVFLECVQDMDHENMFWYRQDPGLGLRLIYFSYDVKMKEKGDIPEGYSVSREKKERFSLILESASTNQTSMYLCASSQQQGNNSPLHFGNGTRLTVT.